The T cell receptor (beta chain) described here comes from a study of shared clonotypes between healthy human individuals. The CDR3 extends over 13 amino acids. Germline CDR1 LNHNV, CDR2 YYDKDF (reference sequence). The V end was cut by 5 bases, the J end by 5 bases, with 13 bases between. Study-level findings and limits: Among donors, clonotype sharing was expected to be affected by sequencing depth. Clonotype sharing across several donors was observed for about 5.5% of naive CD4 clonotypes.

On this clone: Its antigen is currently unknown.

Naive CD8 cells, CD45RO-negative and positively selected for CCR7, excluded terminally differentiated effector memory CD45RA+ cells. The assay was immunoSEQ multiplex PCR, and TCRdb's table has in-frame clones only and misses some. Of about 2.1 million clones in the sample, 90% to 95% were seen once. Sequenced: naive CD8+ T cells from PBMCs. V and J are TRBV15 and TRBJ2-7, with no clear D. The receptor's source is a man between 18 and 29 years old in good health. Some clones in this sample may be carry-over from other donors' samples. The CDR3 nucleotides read TGTGCCACCAGCCCCCCTGGGATTGACGAGCAGTACTTC. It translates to CATSPPGIDEQYF.